These 6 T cell receptor beta chains were sequenced from one sample in a study of blood T cell repertoires in COVID-19 (dated by TCRdb to 2020 to 2022). Library preparation was by the immunoSEQ multiplex PCR assay. TCRdb retrieved this table from immuneACCESS and kept in-frame rearrangements only. Not all clones are present; in checked studies, unresolved V genes account for under half, and no reason is known for the remainder. Here the sample has some 35,000 clones; approximately 90% occur a single time. The top ten constitute approximately 7.2% of the sample. Sequenced: peripheral blood. These receptors were collected from a human donor in a cohort sampled during active COVID-19.

The chain recombines TRBV28 with TRBJ1-2; 7 positions agree with TRBD1. The CDR3 spans 13 residues. Germline V gene lookup returns CDR1 MDHEN and CDR2 SYDVKM. Germline trimming cut 8 bases from V and 8 bases from J; bases unmatched to any gene: 11. Here the CDR3 reads CASAETGYVGYTF. The CDR3 DNA reads as TGTGCCAGCGCCGAGACAGGGTACGTGGGCTACACCTTC.

The chain carries TRBV27 and TRBJ2-2, with D possibly TRBD2 on 7 matching bases. The CDR3 is 16 amino acids. The ends were cut back, 6 bases at V and 4 bases at J, with 18 bases in the middle. The germline gives CDR1 MNHEY, CDR2 SMNVEV (reference sequence). DNA for the CDR3: TGTGCCAGCAGCTCCATGGGGGGGCTGCGCACCGGGGAGCTGTTTTTT. Encoded protein: CASSSMGGLRTGELFF.

The chain uses TRBV4-3 and TRBJ2-5, with TRBD2 as a possible D gene (6 bases). The CDR3 has 14 amino acids. V was cut by 1 base and J by 4 bases, with 10 bases left in between. The germline V gene has CDR1 LGHNA and CDR2 YSLEER. The CDR3 sequence: CASSQGLGRETQYF. The CDR3 DNA reads TGCGCCAGCAGCCAAGGACTAGGGCGAGAGACCCAGTACTTC.

The chain links TRBV29-1 to TRBJ2-7; D gene unclear. The V gene lost 5 bases and the J gene lost 6 bases, with 8 bases spanning the gap. From germline, CDR1 is SQVTM and CDR2 ANQGSEA. The CDR3 is 10 amino acids. The DNA of the CDR3 is TGCAGCGTTAGCCCCGGCGAGCAGTACTTC. It specifies CSVSPGEQYF.

The J gene is TRBJ2-3, the V gene TRBV5-1, with 7 bases identical to TRBD2. The ends lost 3 bases at V and 4 bases at J; junction bases unmatched: 8. The CDR3 consists of 15 residues. The V gene's germline CDR1 is SGHRS and CDR2 YFSETQ. Here the CDR3 reads CASSSAGVLSDTQYF. DNA of the CDR3: TGCGCCAGCAGCTCCGCGGGAGTATTGTCAGATACGCAGTATTTT.

The chain uses TRBV2 and TRBJ1-5; no reliable D call. This CDR3 region has 14 residues. Looked up from germline, CDR1 is SNHLY and CDR2 is FYNNEI. Trimming removed 7 bases at V and 6 bases at J, with 16 bases between. CDR3 sequence reads: CASTPNRGAQPQHF. The CDR3 bases are TGTGCCAGCACCCCGAATCGGGGAGCTCAGCCCCAGCATTTT.